Listed below are T cell receptor beta chains from one sample, sequenced in a study of beta chain features in type 1 diabetes. Profiling relied on immunoSEQ multiplex PCR, and the TCRdb table lists in-frame clones only, not all of them. The sample consists of roughly 300,000 clones, 14% of them appearing once. Sample: central memory CD4+ T cells from blood. The receptor source for this set is a young man in good health. CDR3s include the opening cysteine and the closing phenylalanine or tryptophan. The D gene is left open where the match is weak. Clone sizes are given selectively: once, few, many, or a class where the clone is expanded.

clone_size	v_call	j_call	d_call	cdr3_aa	cdr3_nt
NA	TRBV5-6	TRBJ1-5	TRBD1	CASSLAGTGEEPQHF	TGTGCCAGCAGCTTGGCCGGGACAGGGGAGGAGCCCCAGCATTTT
NA	TRBV6-5	TRBJ2-3	NA	CASSPRGADTDTQYF	TGTGCCAGCAGCCCCCGGGGGGCGGACACAGATACGCAGTATTTT
few	TRBV11-2	TRBJ2-6	NA	CASSLDLDRVSVLTF	TGTGCCAGCAGCTTAGATCTGGATCGGGTTAGCGTCCTGACTTTC
NA	TRBV19	TRBJ2-7	TRBD2	CASSIVRGGTYEQYF	TGTGCCAGTAGTATTGTTCGGGGGGGTACCTACGAGCAGTACTTC
many	TRBV18	TRBJ2-1	TRBD2	CASSPSGLANNEQFF	TGTGCCAGCTCACCATCCGGACTAGCGAACAATGAGCAGTTCTTC
few	TRBV2	TRBJ2-3	TRBD2	CASSVSGTRITDTQYF	TGTGCCAGCAGTGTTTCTGGGACTAGGATCACAGATACGCAGTATTTT
many	TRBV18	TRBJ2-1	TRBD2	CASSPGTSGITEQFF	TGTGCCAGCTCACCCGGGACTAGCGGGATTACTGAGCAGTTCTTC
NA	TRBV6-5	TRBJ1-1	TRBD1	CASSPQGAGNTEAFF	TGTGCCAGCAGTCCTCAGGGGGCGGGGAACACTGAAGCTTTCTTT
few	TRBV19	TRBJ1-3	NA	CASSISPVAGNTIYF	TGTGCCAGTAGTATTTCTCCCGTTGCTGGAAACACCATATATTTT
few	TRBV7-2	TRBJ2-5	TRBD2	CASSQEAVAGGETQYF	TGTGCCAGCAGCCAAGAAGCGGTAGCGGGAGGAGAGACCCAGTACTTC
many	TRBV14	TRBJ2-1	TRBD2	CASSQGTSGFNEQFF	TGTGCCAGCAGCCAAGGGACTAGCGGGTTCAATGAGCAGTTCTTC
few	TRBV9	TRBJ2-5	NA	CASSVFGVETQYF	TGTGCCAGCAGCGTCTTCGGGGTGGAGACCCAGTACTTC
NA	TRBV7-9	TRBJ2-1	TRBD2	CASSLNPGLAYEQFF	TGTGCCAGCAGCTTAAATCCGGGACTAGCTTATGAGCAGTTCTTC
NA	TRBV5-8	TRBJ2-3	NA	CASSLRPAGTDTQYF	TGTGCCAGCAGCTTGCGCCCTGCGGGGACAGATACGCAGTATTTT
few	TRBV7-2	TRBJ1-3	NA	CASSSTGSPGNTIYF	TGTGCCAGCAGTTCAACAGGGAGTCCTGGAAACACCATATATTTT
NA	TRBV30	TRBJ2-3	NA	CAWIQTTDTQYF	TGTGCCTGGATACAGACTACAGATACGCAGTATTTT
few	TRBV2	TRBJ2-2	NA	CASSEWAVTGELFF	TGTGCCAGCAGTGAATGGGCAGTCACCGGGGAGCTGTTTTTT
NA	TRBV28	TRBJ2-7	NA	CASISASTYEQYF	TGTGCCAGCATCTCAGCGTCCACCTACGAGCAGTACTTC
once	TRBV6-1	TRBJ2-3	NA	CASSVVDTDTQYF	TGTGCCAGCAGCGTAGTCGACACAGATACGCAGTATTTT
NA	TRBV5-1	TRBJ2-7	TRBD1	CASRSGTGGNARGEQYF	TGCGCCAGCAGGTCCGGGACAGGGGGAAATGCTCGAGGGGAGCAGTACTTC
many	TRBV7-3	TRBJ1-2	NA	CASSQTGNYGYTF	TGTGCCAGCAGCCAAACAGGGAACTATGGCTACACCTTC
few	TRBV20-1	TRBJ2-1	NA	CSASGRNEQFF	TGCAGTGCATCCGGGCGGAATGAGCAGTTCTTC
many	TRBV27	TRBJ1-1	NA	CASSSSERGLIMNTEAFF	TGTGCCAGCAGTTCCTCCGAGCGGGGCCTTATTATGAACACTGAAGCTTTCTTT
few	TRBV11-3	TRBJ2-1	NA	CASADVREQFF	TGTGCCAGCGCGGATGTACGGGAGCAGTTCTTC
few	TRBV6-5	TRBJ2-1	TRBD2	CASSYRLAGYNEQFF	TGTGCCAGCAGTTATCGGCTAGCGGGGTACAATGAGCAGTTCTTC
NA	TRBV7-2	TRBJ2-5	TRBD2	CASMLREAMGTQYF	TGTGCCAGCATGCTGCGGGAGGCGATGGGGACCCAGTACTTC
many	TRBV4-3	TRBJ2-6	NA	CASSQDVYRSNVLTF	TGCGCCAGCAGCCAAGACGTCTACAGGTCGAACGTCCTGACTTTC
few	TRBV6-4	TRBJ1-2	NA	CASSDEGPYGYTF	TGTGCCAGCAGTGACGAGGGGCCCTATGGCTACACCTTC
few	TRBV9	TRBJ1-5	NA	CASSDDISNQPQHF	TGTGCCAGCAGCGACGACATCTCAAACCAGCCCCAGCATTTT
few	TRBV29-1	TRBJ1-2	TRBD1	CSVDRDRGPGYTF	TGCAGCGTTGATAGGGACAGGGGGCCTGGCTACACCTTC
few	TRBV5-1	TRBJ2-5	TRBD2	CASSSGALQETQYF	TGCGCCAGCAGTAGCGGGGCGTTACAAGAGACCCAGTACTTC
NA	TRBV2	TRBJ2-2	NA	CASSEIGGNTGELFF	TGTGCCAGCAGTGAAATTGGAGGAAACACCGGGGAGCTGTTTTTT
NA	TRBV7-2	TRBJ2-3	TRBD2	CASSLSGSGATDTQYF	TGTGCCAGCAGCTTATCGGGTAGCGGGGCCACAGATACGCAGTATTTT
NA	TRBV27	TRBJ1-2	NA	CASSTQGPYGYTF	TGTGCCAGCAGTACGCAGGGCCCCTATGGCTACACCTTC
many	TRBV21-1	TRBJ2-7	NA	CASSKTGGRNEQYF	TGTGCCAGCAGCAAAACAGGGGGAAGGAACGAGCAGTACTTC